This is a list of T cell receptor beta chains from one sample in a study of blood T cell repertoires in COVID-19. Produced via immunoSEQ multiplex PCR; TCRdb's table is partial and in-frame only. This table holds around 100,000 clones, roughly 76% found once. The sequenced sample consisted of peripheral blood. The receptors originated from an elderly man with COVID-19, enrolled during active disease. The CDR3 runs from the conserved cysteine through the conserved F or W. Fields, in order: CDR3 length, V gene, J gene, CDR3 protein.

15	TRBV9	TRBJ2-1	CASSTPGTGRDEQFF
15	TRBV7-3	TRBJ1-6	CASSPYRGYNSPLHF
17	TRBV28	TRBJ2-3	CASSLGASGSEADTQYF
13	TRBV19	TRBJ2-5	CASTPGVQETQYF
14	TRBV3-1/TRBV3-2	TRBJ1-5	CASSQVGAGQPQHF
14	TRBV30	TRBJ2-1	CAWSELAGGNEQFF
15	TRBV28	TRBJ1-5	CASSSMGGGNQPQHF
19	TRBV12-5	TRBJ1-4	CASGPEPRTGVFDNEKLFF
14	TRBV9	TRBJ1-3	CASSPGTAGNTIYF
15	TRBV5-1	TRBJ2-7	CASSLSTSTKSEQYF
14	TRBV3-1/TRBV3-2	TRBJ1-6	CASSPDRGNSPLHF
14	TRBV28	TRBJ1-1	CASSLVQGGTEAFF
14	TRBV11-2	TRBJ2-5	CASSLVWQGETQYF
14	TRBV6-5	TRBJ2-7	CASSMGQTYYEQYF
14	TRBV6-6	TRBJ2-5	CASRRDRGQETQYF
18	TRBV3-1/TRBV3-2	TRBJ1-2	CASSQEWDRSSLTYGYTF
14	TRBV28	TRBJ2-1	CASSLASVYNEQFF
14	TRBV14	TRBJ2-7	CASSQVTGRYEQYF
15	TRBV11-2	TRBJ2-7	CASSLVGDRAYEQYF
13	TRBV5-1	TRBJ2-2	CASSLSVTGELFF
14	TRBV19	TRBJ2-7	CASSTRTGAYEQYF
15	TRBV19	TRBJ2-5	CASYGSGSGEETQYF
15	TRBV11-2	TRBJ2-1	CASSQLAGVGNEQFF
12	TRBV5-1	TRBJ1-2	CASSFSDYGYTF
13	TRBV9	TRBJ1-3	CASSGGSGNTIYF
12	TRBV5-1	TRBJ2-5	CASSPAGETQYF
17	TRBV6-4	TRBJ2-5	CASQAGSRQGYQETQYF
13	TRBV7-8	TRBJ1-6	CASSFSSGPPLHF
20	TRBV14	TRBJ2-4	CASSQDERFGRGLGKNIQYF
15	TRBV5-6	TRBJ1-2	CASSPGQRAGYGYTF
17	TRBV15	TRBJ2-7	CATSRELTGTGKDEQYF
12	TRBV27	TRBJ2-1	CASSGRGGEQFF